These 7 T cell receptor beta chains share one sample of origin, sequenced in a study of blood T cell repertoires in COVID-19 (dated by TCRdb to about 2020). Library construction relied on the immunoSEQ multiplex PCR assay. The table was pulled from immuneACCESS by TCRdb, which kept in-frame rearrangements only. Such tables lose some clones; where checked, under half of the loss comes from unresolved V genes, and the rest has no known cause. The sample table shows approximately 300,000 clones, and about 83% are seen once. The ten largest clones capture 1% to 1.5% of the sample. Sequencing used peripheral blood. These receptors were obtained from a woman aged 50 to 65 with acute or convalescent COVID-19.

The chain has TRBV6-2 or TRBV6-3 and TRBJ2-5; no clear D. The CDR3 is 11 amino acids. The V end was cut by 5 bases, the J end by 2 bases, with 3 bases between. CDR1 and CDR2 from the germline V gene are MNHEY and SVGEGT. This CDR3 is CASSQQETQYF. Written as DNA, the CDR3 is TGTGCCAGCAGTCAACAAGAGACCCAGTACTTC.

This clone occurred once. Other DNA sequences in this sample translate to the same CDR3. The chain couples TRBV5-1 to TRBJ1-1, with a possible D match to TRBD1 (6 bases). This CDR3 has 14 residues. CDR1 and CDR2 from the germline V gene are SGHRS and YFSETQ. Trimming removed 2 bases at V and 3 bases at J, with 11 bases between. For the CDR3, the DNA is TGCGCCAGCAGCTTAAGCCAGGGGTACACTGAAGCTTTCTTT. Its protein product is CASSLSQGYTEAFF.

The chain carries TRBV4-3 and TRBJ2-3; 8 nucleotides align to TRBD2. CDR3 length: 16 residues. V was pared by 4 bases and J by 3 bases, with 9 bases of the junction left unmatched. The germline CDR1 and CDR2 sequences are LGHNA and YSLEER. In nucleotides, the CDR3 is TGCGCCAGCAGCCTGACGGGAGGGCCGAGAACAGATACGCAGTATTTT. Translation gives CASSLTGGPRTDTQYF.

The chain carries TRBV7-6 and TRBJ2-1, with D tentatively TRBD2 (6 bases). The CDR3 spans 12 residues. The V end was cut by 0 bases, the J end by 15 bases, with 12 bases between. Germline values: CDR1 SGHVS, CDR2 FNYEAQ. For the CDR3, the DNA is TGTGCCAGCAGCTTAGCGGAGGGTAACCCGTTCTTC. Translated, it gives CASSLAEGNPFF. Full variable domain (rest looked up from reference TRBV7-6 and TRBJ2-1): GAGVSQSPRYKVTKRGQDVALRCDPISGHVSLYWYRQALGQGPEFLTYFNYEAQQDKSGLPNDRFSAERPEGSISTLTIQRTEQRDSAMYRCASSLAEGNPFFGPGTRLTVL.

This chain links TRBV7-8 with TRBJ1-4; D uncertain. CDR3 length: 14 residues. Per the germline V gene, CDR1 is SGHVS and CDR2 is FQNEAQ. Deletions cut 4 bases from V and 7 bases from J, with 13 bases between. The CDR3 bases are TGTGCCAGCAGCTCTAAGCCACTGAGTGAAAAACTGTTTTTT. It yields the protein CASSSKPLSEKLFF.

The chain joins TRBV10-2 to TRBJ2-1; possibly TRBD2 for D (5 bases). Per germline, CDR1 WSHSY and CDR2 SAAADI. The CDR3 runs to 15 residues. Trimming removed 6 bases from V and 3 bases from J, with 15 bases in between. The CDR3 DNA sequence: TGCGCCAGCAGGGACTTTGGACGGGGCTACAATGAGCAGTTCTTC. This encodes CASRDFGRGYNEQFF.

V gene TRBV6-6 combines with J gene TRBJ2-2, with D possibly matching TRBD2 (8 bases). This CDR3 region has 16 residues. Germline CDR1 MNHNY, CDR2 SVGAGI (reference sequence). The V end was cut by 8 bases, the J end by 7 bases, with 23 bases between. This CDR3 is CASGRGTSRPIGELFF. DNA for the CDR3: TGTGCCAGCGGCAGGGGGACTAGTCGTCCGATCGGGGAGCTGTTTTTT.